The TCR beta chain under discussion was sequenced for a study of neoadjuvant anti-PD-1 for oral cavity cancer. About the research overall: Non-progressing patients received a fourth nivolumab dose near day 43, then surgery on days 50-56.

V was cut by 0 bases and J by 9 bases, with 15 bases left in between. This CDR3 has 15 amino acids. Germline V CDR1 and CDR2: SGHAT, FQNNGV. Some clones are missing from TCRdb's copy, which holds only in-frame ones; the method was immunoSEQ multiplex PCR. The repertoire holds some 15,000 clones, with roughly two thirds as singletons. The TCR was taken from a person aged 35-79 years with oral cavity squamous cell carcinoma. The gene calls are TRBV11-2 and TRBJ2-1, with D possibly TRBD2 on 5 matching bases. This sample comprised PBMCs, obtained before nivolumab (anti-PD-1) treatment. CDR3 DNA sequence: TGTGCCAGCAGCTTAGATCGAAGAGGGCCGTTTGAGCAGTTCTTC. Protein sequence: CASSLDRRGPFEQFF.